This entry lists 5 T cell receptor beta chains sequenced from one sample in a study of T cells in Graves' hyperthyroidism and ophthalmopathy. Regions amplified from RNA transcripts were the TCR beta CDR3 regions. HTBI primers were used for first-round RT-PCR of the TCR CDR3. MiXCR was run by TCRdb on the multiplex PCR reads, yielding one entry per CDR3 protein. The table shows a few hundred thousand distinct CDR3 sequences, with around a fifth occurring only once. Sequencing used blood. The receptor set was obtained from a woman aged 70 to 79 with Graves' ophthalmopathy.

Only a few counts were recorded for this clonotype. CDR3 region: CASSLGQGMVDTQYF. Written as DNA, the CDR3 is TGTGCCAGCAGCTTGGGACAGGGAATGGTGGATACGCAGTATTTT. The chain links TRBV11-3 to TRBJ2-3; 9 bases are shared with TRBD1. Unmatched junction bases numbered 7, after V lost 3 bases and J lost 6 bases. This CDR3 has 15 amino acids. The germline gives CDR1 SGHNT, CDR2 YENEEA.

This chain uses TRBV7-2 with TRBJ2-4; D is perhaps TRBD2 (6 bases). CDR1 and CDR2 (germline): SGHTA, FQGNSA. Between the trimmed V and J ends, which lost 5 bases and 0 bases, there was a span of 11 bases. The CDR3 has 15 amino acids. Written as DNA, the CDR3 is TGTGCCAGCAGCGCGGGGAGGATAGCCAAAAACATTCAGTACTTC. Protein sequence: CASSAGRIAKNIQYF.

As for this clonotype: A read error may explain this, as a much larger clone is one base away. J is TRBJ2-3 and V is TRBV2; no clear D gene. This CDR3 is 12 amino acids long. Germline V gene data show CDR1 as SNHLY and CDR2 as FYNNEI. CDR3 protein: CASSEGGDAQYF. The CDR3 DNA reads TGTGCCAGCAGTGAAGGAGGAGATGCGCAGTATTTT.

This clonotype has just a few counts. This chain joins TRBV25-1 and TRBJ2-2; D is ambiguous. CDR3 length: 15 residues. Trimming stripped 4 bases from V and 5 bases from J, with 14 bases between. Germline CDR1 reads MGHDK; CDR2 reads SYGVNS. The CDR3 DNA is TGTGCCAGCAGTGTGAGAGTAGGAAGGACCGGGGAGCTGTTTTTT. Its protein product is CASSVRVGRTGELFF. Combining the CDR3 with reference TRBV25-1 and TRBJ2-2 gives the whole variable domain EADIYQTPRYLVIGTGKKITLECSQTMGHDKMYWYQQDPGMELHLIHYSYGVNSTEKGDLSSESTVSRIRTEHFPLTLESARPSHTSQYLCASSVRVGRTGELFFGEGSRLTVL.

This clonotype was picked up many times. The V call is TRBV15, the J call TRBJ1-1, with 10 bases matching TRBD1. The V and J ends lost 6 bases and 1 base, in that order; junction bases with no gene match: 5. Germline-derived CDR1 and CDR2 are LNHNV and YYDKDF (reference sequence). This CDR3 has 15 amino acids. The CDR3 sequence: CATSRDRGRNTEAFF. The CDR3 nucleotides read TGTGCCACCAGTCGTGACAGGGGGCGGAACACTGAAGCTTTCTTT. The full variable domain, with the rest looked up from reference TRBV15 and TRBJ1-1, is DAMVIQNPRYQVTQFGKPVTLSCSQTLNHNVMYWYQQKSSQAPKLLFHYYDKDFNNEADTPDNFQSRRPNTSFCFLDIRSPGLGDTAMYLCATSRDRGRNTEAFFGQGTRLTVV.